This TCR beta chain is drawn from a study of CD8+ T cells in alopecia areata. The authors extracted RNA and reverse transcribed it into cDNA as the sequencing template. Sequencing was performed with immunoSEQ multiplex PCR; in TCRdb, only in-frame clones are kept and a portion is missing. The data show 150,000 to 200,000 clones, roughly three fifths seen once. Overall study findings and caveats: Many expanded lesional clones stayed in scalp and blood while on tofacitinib. Normal scalp showed lower clonality than lesional scalp, especially alopecia totalis/universalis.

Turning to this clone: Its antigen is not known.

V was clipped by 4 bases and J by 5 bases, with 7 bases between them. This CDR3 comprises 12 residues. Germline values: CDR1 SGHDT, CDR2 YYEEEE. Noted treatment: oral pan-JAK inhibitor, 5-10 mg twice daily. Sequencing used CD8+ T cells sorted from blood, obtained at week 24, from a patient treated with tofacitinib. This TCR was recovered from a human donor with alopecia areata. This chain joins TRBV5-6 and TRBJ1-5; D call uncertain. CDR3 in amino acids: CASSAGDQPQHF. The CDR3 DNA reads TGTGCCAGCAGCGCCGGGGATCAGCCCCAGCATTTT.